This TCR beta chain appears in the sequencing data of a study of T cells in Graves' hyperthyroidism and ophthalmopathy. Broader study findings: The model forecast ophthalmopathy, anticipating it by a median about 6.5 months before onset. Ophthalmopathy cases were set apart from stable hyperthyroidism by a 13 V-J model.

This clonotype was counted many times. Its antigen is still unknown. Germline V gene lookup returns CDR1 KGHSH and CDR2 LQKENI. V lost 2 bases, J lost 1 base, and 9 bases lay in between. The CDR3 spans 15 residues. Authors of the study amplified TCR beta CDR3 regions from RNA transcripts. TCR CDR3 underwent first-round RT-PCR with the HTBI primer set. From the multiplex PCR reads, TCRdb called clonotypes with MiXCR, one entry per CDR3 protein. This sample has 540,000 or so distinct CDR3 sequences, with 15% to 17% found just once. A roughly 10 ml volume of fresh peripheral blood provided the PBMCs. The sample taken for sequencing was blood. The TCR originated in a woman aged 25 to 39 with Graves' hyperthyroidism. The chain combines TRBV18 with TRBJ2-1, with D uncertain. The CDR3 sequence is CASSPVLGSYNEQFF. Written as DNA, the CDR3 is TGTGCCAGCTCACCAGTCTTGGGGTCCTACAATGAGCAGTTCTTC.